These T cell receptor beta chains were read from a single sample in a study of T cells after yellow fever vaccination. TCRdb recomputed calls from the 5' RACE reads with MiXCR, one row per CDR3 protein. The sample has some 250,000 distinct CDR3 sequences, roughly 3.7% seen once; the top ten hold 15% to 20%. The sample in question was PBMCs, obtained 15 days after the yellow fever booster vaccination. These receptors were obtained from a young man who received the YFV17D yellow fever vaccine. Both conserved end residues are trimmed from each CDR3. Fields, in order: J gene, D gene, V gene, CDR3 protein. A D gene is named only where the DNA matches it firmly.

TRBJ2-1,TRBD2,TRBV7-9,ASSLTSGEQF
TRBJ1-6,TRBD1,TRBV20-1,SARGQANSPLH
TRBJ1-1,TRBD1,TRBV5-1,ASSLGGDLTEAF
TRBJ2-1,NA,TRBV5-1,ASKPRASYNEQF
TRBJ2-3,TRBD1,TRBV6-4,ASSDGTGGADTQY
TRBJ1-5,NA,TRBV7-2,ASSLGVGGNQPQH
TRBJ1-1,TRBD1,TRBV6-1,ASRGQFNTEAF
TRBJ2-2,NA,TRBV13,ASSLPGGELF
TRBJ2-5,NA,TRBV20-1,SARDWQAQETQY
TRBJ1-2,NA,TRBV9,ASKQTGTLYGYT
TRBJ1-1,NA,TRBV5-1,ASSLGEGEAF
TRBJ2-3,TRBD2,TRBV7-2,ASSLSGGDTQY
TRBJ2-2,NA,TRBV10-1,ASSVAGRDGELF
TRBJ1-1,TRBD1,TRBV29-1,SAGTGHTEAF
TRBJ1-5,NA,TRBV6-4,ASSAGSNQPQH
TRBJ1-4,NA,TRBV5-4,ASSLAGANEKLF
TRBJ2-6,NA,TRBV4-3,ASSQDSPSGANVLT
TRBJ1-1,TRBD1,TRBV5-1,ASSPTQRQGDAEAF
TRBJ1-4,NA,TRBV7-2,ASSPRGDVEKLF
TRBJ2-1,TRBD1,TRBV6-2/TRBV6-3,ASSYSGTEYNEQF
TRBJ1-1,NA,TRBV5-1,ASSPGQPRTEAF
TRBJ2-5,NA,TRBV5-1,ASSLVYGTEETQY
TRBJ1-4,NA,TRBV7-9,ASSLERGEKLF
TRBJ1-2,TRBD1,TRBV19,ACRDRGSVGYT